This T cell receptor (beta chain) was sequenced for a study of T-cell reconstitution after alpha-beta-depleted transplantation in children. Trimming cost V 5 bases and J 6 bases, with 13 bases left between them. Germline values: CDR1 SNHLY, CDR2 FYNNEI. The CDR3 is 13 residues long. In the case of this clonotype: Its antigen is not known.

Unique molecular identifiers were used to barcode this TCRbeta library. TCRdb reprocessed the PCR reads via MiXCR and lists one record per CDR3 protein. The sample shows about 350,000 distinct CDR3 sequences, 15% to 20% of them seen only once. Overall study results and limits: Newly generated T cells supplied most T-cell counts and diversity one year post-transplant.

The TCR comes from a male patient aged 2 to 10 who had a stem cell transplant for acute lymphoblastic leukemia, so the T cells may come from the graft donor. The rearrangement uses TRBV2 and TRBJ1-2; D not resolved. The specimen comprised PBMCs, mostly from graft donor cells, sampled 360 days after TCRalphabeta/CD19-depleted stem cell transplant. CDR3 protein: CASSYRENNGYTF. The CDR3, as DNA: TGTGCCAGCAGTTACCGGGAGAATAATGGCTACACCTTC.